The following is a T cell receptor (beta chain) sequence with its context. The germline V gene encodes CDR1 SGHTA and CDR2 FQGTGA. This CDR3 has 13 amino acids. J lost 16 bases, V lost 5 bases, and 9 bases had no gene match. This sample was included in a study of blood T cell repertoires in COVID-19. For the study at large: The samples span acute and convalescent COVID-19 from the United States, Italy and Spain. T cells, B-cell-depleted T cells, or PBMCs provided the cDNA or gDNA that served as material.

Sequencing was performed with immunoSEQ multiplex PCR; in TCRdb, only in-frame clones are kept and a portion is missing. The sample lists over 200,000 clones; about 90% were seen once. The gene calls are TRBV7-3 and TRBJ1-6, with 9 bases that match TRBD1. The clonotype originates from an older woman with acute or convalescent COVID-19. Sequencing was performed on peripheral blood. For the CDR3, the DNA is TGTGCCAGCAGCGACCCAGACAGGGGGGGTCTCCACTTT. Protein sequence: CASSDPDRGGLHF.